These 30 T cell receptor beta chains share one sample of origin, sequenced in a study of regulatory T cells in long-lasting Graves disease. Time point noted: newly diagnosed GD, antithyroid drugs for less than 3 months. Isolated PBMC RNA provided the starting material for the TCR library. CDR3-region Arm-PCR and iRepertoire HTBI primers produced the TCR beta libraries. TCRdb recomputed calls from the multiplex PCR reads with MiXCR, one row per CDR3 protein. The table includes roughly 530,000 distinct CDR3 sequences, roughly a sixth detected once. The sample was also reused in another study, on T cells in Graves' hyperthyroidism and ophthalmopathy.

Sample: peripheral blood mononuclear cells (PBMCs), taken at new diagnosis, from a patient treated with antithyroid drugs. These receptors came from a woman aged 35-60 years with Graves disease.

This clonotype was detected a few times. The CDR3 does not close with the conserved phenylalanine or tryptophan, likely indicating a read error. The CDR3 DNA is TGTGCCAGCAGTTCCCAGGGCACTGAAGCTTTCCTT. Encoded protein: CASSSQGTEAFL. V and J are TRBV12-3 or TRBV12-4 and TRBJ1-1, with D possibly TRBD1 on 5 matching bases. Trimming cost V 4 bases and J 4 bases, with 7 bases left between them. This CDR3 contains 12 residues.

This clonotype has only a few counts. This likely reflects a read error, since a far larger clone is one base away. In DNA form, the CDR3 reads TGTGCCAGCGGCCTCGGGCAGGGCACTGAAGCTTTCTTT. This codes for CASGLGQGTEAFF. J is TRBJ1-1 and V is TRBV27, with D possibly matching TRBD1 (5 bases). The CDR3 runs to 13 residues. Looked up from germline, CDR1 is MNHEY and CDR2 is SMNVEV (reference sequence). Trimming took off 8 bases at V and 4 bases at J, with 14 bases between the two ends.

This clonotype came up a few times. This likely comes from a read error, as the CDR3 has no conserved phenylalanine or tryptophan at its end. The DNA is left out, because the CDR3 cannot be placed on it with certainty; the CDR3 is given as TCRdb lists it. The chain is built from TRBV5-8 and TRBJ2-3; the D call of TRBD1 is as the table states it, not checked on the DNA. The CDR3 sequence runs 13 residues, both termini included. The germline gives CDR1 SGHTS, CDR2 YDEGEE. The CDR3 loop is CASSLAVRDRLII.

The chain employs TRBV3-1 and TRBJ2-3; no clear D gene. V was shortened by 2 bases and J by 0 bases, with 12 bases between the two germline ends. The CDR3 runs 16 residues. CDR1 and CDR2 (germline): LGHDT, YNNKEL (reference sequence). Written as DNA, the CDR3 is TGTGCCAGCAGCCAAACGGCTACCCCTAGCACAGATACGCAGTATTTT. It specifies CASSQTATPSTDTQYF.

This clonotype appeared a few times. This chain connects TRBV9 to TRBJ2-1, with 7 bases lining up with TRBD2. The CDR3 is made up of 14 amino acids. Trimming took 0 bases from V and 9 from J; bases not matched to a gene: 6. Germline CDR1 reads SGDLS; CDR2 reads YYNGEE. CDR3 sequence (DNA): TGTGCCAGCAGCGTAGCTACAACGGGAGGTGAGCAGTTCTTC. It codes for CASSVATTGGEQFF.

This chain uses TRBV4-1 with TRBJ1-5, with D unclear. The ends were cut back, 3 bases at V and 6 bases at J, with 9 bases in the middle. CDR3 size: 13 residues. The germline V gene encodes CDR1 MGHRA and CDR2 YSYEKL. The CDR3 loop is CASSHGVFQPQHF. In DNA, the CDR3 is TGCGCCAGCAGCCATGGGGTTTTTCAGCCCCAGCATTTT.

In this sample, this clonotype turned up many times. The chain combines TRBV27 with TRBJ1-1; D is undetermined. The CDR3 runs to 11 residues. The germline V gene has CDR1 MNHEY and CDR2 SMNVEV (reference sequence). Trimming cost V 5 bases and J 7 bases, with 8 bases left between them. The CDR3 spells CASSIKIEAFF. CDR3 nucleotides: TGTGCCAGCAGTATCAAAATTGAAGCTTTCTTT.

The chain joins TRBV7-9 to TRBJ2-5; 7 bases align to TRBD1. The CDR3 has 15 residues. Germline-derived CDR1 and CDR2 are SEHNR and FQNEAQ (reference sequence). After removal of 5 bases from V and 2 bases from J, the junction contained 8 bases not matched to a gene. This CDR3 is CASSPSGTAQETQYF. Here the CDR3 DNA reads TGTGCCAGCAGCCCCTCAGGGACAGCGCAAGAGACCCAGTACTTC.

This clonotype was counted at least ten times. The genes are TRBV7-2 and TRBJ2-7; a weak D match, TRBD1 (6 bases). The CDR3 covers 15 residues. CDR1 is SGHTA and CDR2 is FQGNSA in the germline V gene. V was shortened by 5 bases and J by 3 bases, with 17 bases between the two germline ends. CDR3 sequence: CASSPWTDPSYEQYF. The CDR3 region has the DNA TGTGCCAGCAGCCCGTGGACAGACCCCAGCTACGAGCAGTACTTC.

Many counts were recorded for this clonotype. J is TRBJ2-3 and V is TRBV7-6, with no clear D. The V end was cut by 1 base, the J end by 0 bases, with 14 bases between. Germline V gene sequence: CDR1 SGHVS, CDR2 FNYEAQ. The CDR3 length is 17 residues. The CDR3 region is CASSLGAAKSSTDTQYF. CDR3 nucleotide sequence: TGTGCCAGCAGCTTAGGGGCAGCCAAGTCTAGCACAGATACGCAGTATTTT.

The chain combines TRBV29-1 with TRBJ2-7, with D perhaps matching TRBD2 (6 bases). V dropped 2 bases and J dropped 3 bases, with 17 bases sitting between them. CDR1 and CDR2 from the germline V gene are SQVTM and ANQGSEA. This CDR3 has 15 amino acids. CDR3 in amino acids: CSVETVGLEFYEQYF. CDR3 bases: TGCAGCGTTGAAACTGTGGGACTCGAGTTCTACGAGCAGTACTTC.

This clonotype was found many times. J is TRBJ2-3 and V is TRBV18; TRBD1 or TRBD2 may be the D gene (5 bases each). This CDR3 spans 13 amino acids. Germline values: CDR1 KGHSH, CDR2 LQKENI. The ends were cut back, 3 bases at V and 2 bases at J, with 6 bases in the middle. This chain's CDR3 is CASSPGVTDTQYF. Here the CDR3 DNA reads TGTGCCAGCTCACCGGGGGTCACAGATACGCAGTATTTT. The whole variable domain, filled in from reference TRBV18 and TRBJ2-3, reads NAGVMQNPRHLVRRRGQEARLRCSPMKGHSHVYWYRQLPEEGLKFMVYLQKENIIDESGMPKERFSAEFPKEGPSILRIQQVVRGDSAAYFCASSPGVTDTQYFGPGTRLTVL.

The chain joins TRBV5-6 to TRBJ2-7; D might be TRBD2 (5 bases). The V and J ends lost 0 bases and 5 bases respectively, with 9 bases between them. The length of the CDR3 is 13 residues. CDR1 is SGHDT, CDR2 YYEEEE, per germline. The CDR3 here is CASSLGRGHEQYF. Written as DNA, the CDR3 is TGTGCCAGCAGCTTGGGACGGGGTCACGAGCAGTACTTC.

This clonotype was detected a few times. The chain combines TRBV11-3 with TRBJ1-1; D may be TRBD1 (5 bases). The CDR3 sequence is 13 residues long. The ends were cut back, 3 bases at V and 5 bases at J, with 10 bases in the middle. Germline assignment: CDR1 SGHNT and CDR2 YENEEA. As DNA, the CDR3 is TGTGCCAGCAGCTTGTCCAGGGTAACTGAAGCTTTCTTT. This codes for CASSLSRVTEAFF.

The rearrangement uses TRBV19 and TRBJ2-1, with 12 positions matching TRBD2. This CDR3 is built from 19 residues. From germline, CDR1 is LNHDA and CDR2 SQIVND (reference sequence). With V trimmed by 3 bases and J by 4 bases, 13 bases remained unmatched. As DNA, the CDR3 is TGTGCCAGTAGTATCCCCTCCGGGCTAGCGGGGGGGAGTTACAATGAGCAGTTCTTC. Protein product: CASSIPSGLAGGSYNEQFF.

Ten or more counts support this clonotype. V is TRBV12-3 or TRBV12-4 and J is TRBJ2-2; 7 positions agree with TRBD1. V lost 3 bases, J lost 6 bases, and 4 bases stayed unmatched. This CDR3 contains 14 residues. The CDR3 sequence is CASSFGQASGELFF. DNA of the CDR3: TGTGCCAGCAGTTTCGGACAGGCCTCCGGGGAGCTGTTTTTT.

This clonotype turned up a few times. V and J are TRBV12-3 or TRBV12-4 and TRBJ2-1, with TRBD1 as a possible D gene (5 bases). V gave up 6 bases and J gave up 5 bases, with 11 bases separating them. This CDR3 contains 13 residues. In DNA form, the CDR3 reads TGTGCCAGCAGACTATTGGACAACAATGAGCAGTTCTTC. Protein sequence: CASRLLDNNEQFF.

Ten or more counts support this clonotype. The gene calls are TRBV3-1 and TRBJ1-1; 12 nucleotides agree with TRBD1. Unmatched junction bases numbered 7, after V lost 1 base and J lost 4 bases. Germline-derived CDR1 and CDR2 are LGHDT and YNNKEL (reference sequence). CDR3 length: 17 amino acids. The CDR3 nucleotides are TGTGCCAGCAGCCAAGGGGACAGGGGGCTTTGGGTCACTGAAGCTTTCTTT. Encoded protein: CASSQGDRGLWVTEAFF.

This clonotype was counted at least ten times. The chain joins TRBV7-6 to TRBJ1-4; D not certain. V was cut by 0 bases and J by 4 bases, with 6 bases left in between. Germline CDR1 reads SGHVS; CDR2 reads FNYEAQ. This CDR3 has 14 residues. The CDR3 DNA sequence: TGTGCCAGCAGCTTAGCCACCCTTAATGAAAAACTGTTTTTT. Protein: CASSLATLNEKLFF.

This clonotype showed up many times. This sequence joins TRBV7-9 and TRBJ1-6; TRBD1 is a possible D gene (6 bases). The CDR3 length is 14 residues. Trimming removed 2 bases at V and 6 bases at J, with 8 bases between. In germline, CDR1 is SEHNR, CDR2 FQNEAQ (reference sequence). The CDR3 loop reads CASSLQGSNSPLHF. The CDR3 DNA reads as TGTGCCAGCAGCTTACAGGGGAGTAATTCACCCCTCCACTTT.

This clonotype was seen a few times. This CDR3 is CASSPSGRFMNTEAFF. DNA for the CDR3: TGCGCCAGCAGCCCATCCGGACGGTTCATGAACACTGAAGCTTTCTTT. The chain is built from TRBV5-1 and TRBJ1-1; D is unresolved. The ends were cut back, 4 bases at V and 0 bases at J, with 16 bases in the middle. Germline V gene data show CDR1 as SGHRS and CDR2 as YFSETQ. CDR3 length: 16 amino acids.

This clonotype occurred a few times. The DNA for the CDR3 is TGTGCCAGCAGCCAAGTCGGGTGGAACACTGAAGCTTTCTTT. This sequence encodes CASSQVGWNTEAFF. The chain employs TRBV3-1 and TRBJ1-1; D gene unclear. The CDR3 covers 14 residues. V was trimmed by 1 base and J by 1 base, leaving 7 bases between them. Germline-derived CDR1 and CDR2 are LGHDT and YNNKEL (reference sequence).

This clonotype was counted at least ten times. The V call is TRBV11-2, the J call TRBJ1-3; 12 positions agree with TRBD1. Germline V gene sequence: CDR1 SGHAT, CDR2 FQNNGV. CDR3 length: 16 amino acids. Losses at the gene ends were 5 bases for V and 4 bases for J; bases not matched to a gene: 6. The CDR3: CASSRGTGGFGNTIYF. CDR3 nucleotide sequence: TGTGCCAGCAGCCGCGGGACAGGGGGCTTCGGAAACACCATATATTTT.

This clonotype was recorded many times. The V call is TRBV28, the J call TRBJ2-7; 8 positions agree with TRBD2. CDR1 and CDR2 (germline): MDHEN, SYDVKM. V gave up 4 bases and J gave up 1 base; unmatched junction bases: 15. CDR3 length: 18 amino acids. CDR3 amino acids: CASSSPSSAGGRSYEQYF. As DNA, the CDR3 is TGTGCCAGCAGTTCCCCCTCGAGTGCGGGGGGTAGATCCTACGAGCAGTACTTC.

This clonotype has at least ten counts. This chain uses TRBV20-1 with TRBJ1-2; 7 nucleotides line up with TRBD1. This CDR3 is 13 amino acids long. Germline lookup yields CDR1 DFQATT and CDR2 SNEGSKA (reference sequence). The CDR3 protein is CSLTGVGDYGYTF. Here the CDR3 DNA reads TGCAGCTTAACAGGGGTTGGAGACTATGGCTACACCTTC.

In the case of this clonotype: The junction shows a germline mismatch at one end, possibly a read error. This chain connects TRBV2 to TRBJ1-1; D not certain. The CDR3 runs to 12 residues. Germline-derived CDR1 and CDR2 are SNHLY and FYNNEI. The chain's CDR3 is CASRSLYSEAFF. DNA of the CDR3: TGCGCCAGCAGGTCACTTTACTCTGAAGCTTTCTTT.

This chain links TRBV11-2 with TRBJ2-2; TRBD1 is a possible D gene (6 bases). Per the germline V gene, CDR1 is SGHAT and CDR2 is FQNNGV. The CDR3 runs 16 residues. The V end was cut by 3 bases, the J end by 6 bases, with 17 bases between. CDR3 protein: CASSFQGGTWSGELFF. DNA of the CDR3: TGTGCCAGCAGCTTCCAAGGGGGAACATGGTCCGGGGAGCTGTTTTTT.

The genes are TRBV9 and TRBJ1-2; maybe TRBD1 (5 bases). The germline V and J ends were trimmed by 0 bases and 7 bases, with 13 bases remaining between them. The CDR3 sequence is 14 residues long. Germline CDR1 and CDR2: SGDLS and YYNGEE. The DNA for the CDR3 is TGTGCCAGCAGCGTAGACCCCGGGACCTCTGGCTACACCTTC. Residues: CASSVDPGTSGYTF.

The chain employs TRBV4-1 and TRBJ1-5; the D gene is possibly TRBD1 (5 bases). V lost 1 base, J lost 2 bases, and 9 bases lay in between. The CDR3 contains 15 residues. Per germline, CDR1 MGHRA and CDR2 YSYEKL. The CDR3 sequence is CASSQVGGGNQPQHF. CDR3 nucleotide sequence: TGCGCCAGCAGCCAAGTTGGGGGAGGCAATCAGCCCCAGCATTTT.

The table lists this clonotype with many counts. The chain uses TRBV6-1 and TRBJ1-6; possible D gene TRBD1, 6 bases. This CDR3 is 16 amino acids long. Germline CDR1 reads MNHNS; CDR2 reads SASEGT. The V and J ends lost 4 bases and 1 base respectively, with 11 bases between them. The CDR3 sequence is CASSGGGQSYNSPLHF. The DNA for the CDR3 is TGTGCCAGCAGTGGGGGAGGACAGTCCTATAATTCACCCCTCCACTTT.